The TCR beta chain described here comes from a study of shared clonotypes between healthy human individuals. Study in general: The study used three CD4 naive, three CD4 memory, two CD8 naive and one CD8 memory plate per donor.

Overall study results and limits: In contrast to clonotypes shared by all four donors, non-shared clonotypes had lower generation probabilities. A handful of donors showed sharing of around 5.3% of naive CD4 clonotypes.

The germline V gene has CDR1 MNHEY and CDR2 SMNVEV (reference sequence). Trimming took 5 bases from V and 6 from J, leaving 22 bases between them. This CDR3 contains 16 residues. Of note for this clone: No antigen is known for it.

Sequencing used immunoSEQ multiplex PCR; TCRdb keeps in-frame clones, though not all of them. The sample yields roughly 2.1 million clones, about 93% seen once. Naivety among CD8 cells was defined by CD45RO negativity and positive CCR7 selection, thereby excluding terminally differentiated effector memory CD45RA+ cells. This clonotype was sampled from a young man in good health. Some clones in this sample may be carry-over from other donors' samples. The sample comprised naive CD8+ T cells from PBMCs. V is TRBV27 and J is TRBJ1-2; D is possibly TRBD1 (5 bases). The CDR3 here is CASSPFGGLRSDGYTF. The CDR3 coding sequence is TGTGCCAGCAGTCCATTCGGGGGATTAAGGTCCGATGGCTACACCTTC.